The present TCR beta chain was sequenced within a study of blood T cell repertoires in COVID-19. Across the study: From the United States, Italy and Spain came samples of acute and convalescent COVID-19. Nucleic acid was either cDNA or gDNA, and it came from T cells, B-cell-depleted T cells, or PBMCs.

Authors' processing steps: Amplified reference gene primers provided the basis for estimating nucleated cell counts. Assay used: immunoSEQ multiplex PCR; TCRdb lists only in-frame clones, some missing. V and J calls and clone size are as listed in that table; D and trimming were resolved from the DNA. This table holds approximately 170,000 clones, roughly nine tenths found once. V lost 7 bases and J lost 8, with 21 bases in between. The CDR3 consists of 15 residues. Germline loops: CDR1 ENHRY, CDR2 SYGVKD. This TCR derives from a woman in her seventies with acute or convalescent COVID-19. The chain recombines TRBV10-3 with TRBJ1-3, with D possibly matching TRBD1 (6 bases). The sample comprised peripheral blood. In nucleotides, the CDR3 is TGTGCCATCACAAATTCACAGGGTTACAGGGACACCATATATTTT. Translating it yields CAITNSQGYRDTIYF.